This TCR beta chain was obtained from a study of vaccination effects on CD4 cells after COVID-19. This clone was counted a single time. The antigen remains unidentified. The CDR3 covers 13 residues. Trimming pared 10 bases from V and 1 base from J, leaving 13 bases between. CDR1 and CDR2 from the germline V gene are MNHEY and SVGAGI. Only in-frame clones appear in the TCRdb table, and some are missing; sequencing was by immunoSEQ multiplex PCR. The sample lists about 22,000 clones, 72% occurring once. Pools of viral peptides were used by the ViraFEST assay to expand antigen-specific CD4+ T cells ahead of sequencing. Subsequent to 10 days of culture, CD4+ T cells were isolated. Two doses of either BNT162b2 or mRNA-1273 were given to each participant. IL-2 at around 9.8 IU/ml and peptides at roughly 9.6 ug/ml were added to cultured PBMC, around 2.2 million per well.

The source is a human donor who received a COVID-19 vaccine. The J gene is TRBJ1-1, the V gene TRBV6-5, with D possibly TRBD1 on 5 matching bases. The sample was CD4+ T cells from PBMCs cultured with HCoV-NL63 spike peptides, taken after COVID-19 vaccination. The CDR3 DNA reads TGTGCCACCAAGGGACGGACGAACACTGAAGCTTTCTTT. Protein: CATKGRTNTEAFF.